Below are 21 T cell receptor beta chains sequenced from a single sample in a study of blood T cells in healthy people across ages. For the second PCR, which ran for roughly 6 to 11 cycles, a sample-barcoded 5' primer and a J-beta primer mix were used. In TCRdb, the 5' RACE reads were re-called with MiXCR into one record per CDR3 protein. The sample has 980,000 or so distinct CDR3 sequences, 48% seen once. Sequencing input: blood. The receptor source for this set is a man aged 30 to 39 in good health.

This rearrangement joins TRBV7-2 to TRBJ2-7, with D perhaps matching TRBD1 (5 bases). CDR1 and CDR2 (germline): SGHTA, FQGNSA. Trimming took off 1 base at V and 3 bases at J, with 10 bases between the two ends. This CDR3 is built from 14 residues. Written as DNA, the CDR3 is TGTGCCAGCAGCTTAGTAGGGGCGGACTACGAGCAGTACTTC. As protein: CASSLVGADYEQYF.

As concerns this clonotype: Relative to the germline gene, one junction end is altered; a read error may explain this. The chain carries TRBV7-7 and TRBJ2-7; D possibly corresponds to TRBD1 (5 bases). The DNA matches TRBJ2-5 better at its end, which makes the J call doubtful. Per germline, CDR1 SSHAT and CDR2 FNYEAQ (reference sequence). The CDR3 sequence is 13 residues long. CDR3 in DNA: TGTGCTAGCAGCTTAGACAGCCCCGGGACCCAGTACTTC. It is translated as CASSLDSPGTQYF.

A note on this clonotype: A read error may explain this, as a much larger clone is one base away. The rearrangement joins TRBV10-3 to TRBJ2-5; D gene ambiguous. Germline loops: CDR1 ENHRY, CDR2 SYGVKD. The CDR3 runs to 11 residues. The germline V and J ends were trimmed by 5 bases and 5 bases, with 6 bases remaining between them. The CDR3 region is CAISKGETQYF. DNA of the CDR3: TGTGCCATCAGTAAAGGGGAGACCCAGTACTTC.

This chain links TRBV12-3 or TRBV12-4 with TRBJ2-3, with a possible D match to TRBD1 (6 bases). Trimming took 8 bases from V and 0 from J, leaving 12 bases between them. The CDR3 has 14 amino acids. The CDR3 DNA sequence: TGTGCCAGCGCTCGGGACACCAGCACAGATACGCAGTATTTT. It is translated as CASARDTSTDTQYF.

This clonotype was observed at least ten times. The chain carries TRBV7-3 and TRBJ2-1, with 9 bases fitting TRBD2. V lost 1 base and J lost 9; bases outside the gene matches: 7. The CDR3 is 15 amino acids. Germline V gene data show CDR1 as SGHTA and CDR2 as FQGTGA. The CDR3: CASSLSSGGSGEQFF. The CDR3 coding sequence is TGTGCCAGCAGCTTAAGTAGCGGGGGTTCTGGTGAGCAGTTCTTC.

This rearrangement joins TRBV29-1 to TRBJ2-7, with TRBD1 as a possible D gene (6 bases). The germline V and J ends were trimmed by 7 bases and 0 bases, with 13 bases remaining between them. Germline CDR1 and CDR2: SQVTM and ANQGSEA. The CDR3 runs 13 residues. This CDR3 reads CSGEPGHSYEQYF. The CDR3 region has the DNA TGCAGCGGCGAACCGGGACACTCCTACGAGCAGTACTTC.

This clonotype was seen once. This chain connects TRBV4-3 to TRBJ1-5; 9 bases agree with TRBD1. Losses at the gene ends were 4 bases for V and 6 bases for J; bases not matched to a gene: 4. CDR3 length equals 14 residues. The germline V gene has CDR1 LGHNA and CDR2 YSLEER. This CDR3 reads CASSLRTGAQPQHF. CDR3 nucleotide sequence: TGCGCCAGCAGCCTTAGGACAGGGGCTCAGCCCCAGCATTTT.

In this sample, this clonotype turned up once. CDR3 protein: CASSSTVGNSPLHF. CDR3 nucleotides: TGTGCCAGCAGCTCGACAGTGGGTAATTCACCCCTCCACTTT. The rearrangement joins TRBV7-9 to TRBJ1-6; a possible D gene is TRBD1 (5 bases). The germline V gene encodes CDR1 SEHNR and CDR2 FQNEAQ (reference sequence). There are 14 residues in the CDR3. The V end was cut by 4 bases, the J end by 6 bases, with 10 bases between. The full variable domain, in which reference TRBV7-9 and TRBJ1-6 provide the parts outside the CDR3, is DTGVSQNPRHKITKRGQNVTFRCDPISEHNRLYWYRQTLGQGPEFLTYFQNEAQLEKSRLLSDRFSAERPKGSFSTLEIQRTEQGDSAMYLCASSSTVGNSPLHFGNGTRLTVT.

This clonotype was observed many times. This rearrangement joins TRBV5-1 to TRBJ1-2; D ambiguous. CDR3 length: 14 amino acids. The V and J ends lost 0 bases and 4 bases respectively, with 10 bases between them. Germline V gene data show CDR1 as SGHRS and CDR2 as YFSETQ. CDR3 coding DNA: TGCGCCAGCAGCTTGGACGGCAGCCGCTATGGCTACACCTTC. The encoded protein is CASSLDGSRYGYTF.

The chain is built from TRBV24-1 and TRBJ2-3; D is perhaps TRBD1 (5 bases). This CDR3 contains 14 residues. Germline V gene sequence: CDR1 KGHDR, CDR2 SFDVKD. The ends were cut back, 4 bases at V and 0 bases at J, with 7 bases in the middle. CDR3 in DNA: TGTGCCACCAGTGAACAGGCTAGCACAGATACGCAGTATTTT. Translating gives CATSEQASTDTQYF.

This clonotype was counted between two and nine times. This chain joins TRBV4-3 and TRBJ1-2; D is perhaps TRBD1 (6 bases). Germline V CDR1 and CDR2: LGHNA, YSLEER. The ends were cut back, 3 bases at V and 4 bases at J, with 15 bases in the middle. This CDR3 comprises 15 residues. CDR3 sequence: CASSQSAGEGYGYTF. The CDR3 DNA follows: TGCGCCAGCAGCCAGAGCGCAGGGGAAGGCTATGGCTACACCTTC.

This clonotype appeared many times. The chain carries TRBV21-1 and TRBJ1-6. TRBV21-1 corresponds to a pseudogene. CDR3 length equals 13 residues. CDR3 nucleotides: TGTGCCAGCAGCAAAGACAATAATTCACCCCTCCACTTT. Amino acid sequence: CASSKDNNSPLHF.

The chain employs TRBV11-2 and TRBJ2-5, with D maybe TRBD2 (6 bases). With the DNA end fitting TRBJ2-7 better, the J assignment may be wrong. Germline loops: CDR1 SGHAT, CDR2 FQNNGV. The CDR3 is 15 residues long. In DNA, the CDR3 is TGTGCCAGCAGCTTTGGGACCGGCGGGAACTACGAGCAGTACTTC. This encodes CASSFGTGGNYEQYF.

The chain couples TRBV5-1 to TRBJ1-1, with TRBD1 identical over 9 bases. Germline loops: CDR1 SGHRS, CDR2 YFSETQ. V was pared by 0 bases and J by 1 base, with 4 bases of the junction left unmatched. The length of the CDR3 is 16 residues. In nucleotides, the CDR3 is TGCGCCAGCAGCTTGGTAGTGACAGGGGGGAACACTGAAGCTTTCTTT. Translating it yields CASSLVVTGGNTEAFF.

This clonotype was observed a few times. This chain uses TRBV6-5 with TRBJ1-2; TRBD1 agrees at 7 bases. The CDR3 has 15 residues. CDR1 is MNHEY and CDR2 is SVGAGI in the germline V gene. Trimming cost V 8 bases and J 1 base; bases outside gene matches: 10. In nucleotides, the CDR3 is TGTGCCAGCGGCCATGCAGGGGGTCGTAACTATGGCTACACCTTC. The encoded protein is CASGHAGGRNYGYTF.

Details on this clonotype: An end of the junction does not agree with germline; a read error may underlie this. The chain carries TRBV2 and TRBJ2-3; TRBD1 is a possible D gene (6 bases). The germline V gene encodes CDR1 SNHLY and CDR2 FYNNEI. The CDR3 contains 12 residues. This CDR3 is CTSAGVQDTQYF. CDR3 bases: TGTACCAGCGCAGGGGTTCAAGATACGCAGTATTTT.

This clonotype was seen only a few times. The rearrangement uses TRBV28 and TRBJ2-7; D ambiguous. Trimming removed 6 bases at V and 2 bases at J, with 11 bases between. The CDR3 extends over 13 amino acids. Germline CDR1 MDHEN, CDR2 SYDVKM. This CDR3 is CASRRTDAYEQYF. The CDR3 bases are TGTGCCAGCAGACGAACTGATGCCTACGAGCAGTACTTC.

The chain uses TRBV9 and TRBJ1-2; 8 bases match TRBD1. The length of the CDR3 is 16 residues. Looked up from germline, CDR1 is SGDLS and CDR2 is YYNGEE. The V and J ends lost 4 bases and 2 bases, in that order; junction bases with no gene match: 10. The CDR3 loop is CASSRGTGRLNYGYTF. In DNA, the CDR3 is TGTGCCAGCAGCAGAGGGACAGGACGGCTCAACTATGGCTACACCTTC.

The chain is built from TRBV10-3 and TRBJ2-7, with 9 bases lining up with TRBD1. The length of the CDR3 is 16 residues. V dropped 4 bases and J dropped 2; count of bases not matched to a gene: 9. The V gene's germline CDR1 is ENHRY and CDR2 SYGVKD. CDR3 sequence reads: CAISGDGTGPPYEQYF. The CDR3 DNA sequence: TGTGCCATCAGTGGAGACGGGACAGGGCCACCCTACGAGCAGTACTTC.

The sample holds a few counts of this clonotype. The rearrangement uses TRBV10-3 and TRBJ2-7; 8 bases line up with TRBD1. V lost 2 bases to trimming and J lost 2 bases; unmatched junction nucleotides: 11. The CDR3 has 17 amino acids. CDR1 and CDR2 from the germline V gene are ENHRY and SYGVKD. DNA for the CDR3: TGTGCCATCAGTGAGGGGACAGGTCGCAATGTAGCCTACGAGCAGTACTTC. Translated, it gives CAISEGTGRNVAYEQYF.

This clonotype has a handful of counts. The V call is TRBV5-1, the J call TRBJ2-1; 8 bases match TRBD2. The germline V gene has CDR1 SGHRS and CDR2 YFSETQ. The CDR3 is 15 residues long. V was pared by 7 bases and J by 0 bases, with 6 bases of the junction left unmatched. CDR3 nucleotide sequence: TGCGCCAGCTATTCTGGGACTAGCTCCTACAATGAGCAGTTCTTC. Amino acid sequence: CASYSGTSSYNEQFF.